These 21 T cell receptor beta chains were all obtained from the same sample, sequenced in a study of blood T cells in healthy people across ages. Sample-barcoded 5' priming and a J-beta primer mix drove a second PCR of roughly 7 to 11 cycles. TCRdb itself ran the 5' RACE reads through MiXCR, one entry per CDR3 protein. The top ten clones hold about 26% of a sample with around 580,000 distinct CDR3 sequences, 40% to 55% of them seen once. The sample consisted of blood. The receptors were gathered from a man older than 75 in good health.

This clonotype was observed a handful of times. V usage is TRBV7-9 and J usage is TRBJ2-1; D is ambiguous. The CDR3 runs to 11 residues. CDR1 and CDR2 from the germline V gene are SEHNR and FQNEAQ (reference sequence). V dropped 2 bases and J dropped 8 bases, with 4 bases sitting between them. CDR3 protein: CASSLLYEQFF. CDR3 coding DNA: TGTGCCAGCAGCTTATTGTATGAGCAGTTCTTC.

This clonotype has a handful of counts. The chain carries TRBV7-9 and TRBJ1-2, with D uncertain. The CDR3 is made up of 13 amino acids. V dropped 1 base and J dropped 5 bases, with 8 bases sitting between them. Germline V gene sequence: CDR1 SEHNR, CDR2 FQNEAQ (reference sequence). The CDR3 here is CASSLDSFYGYTF. CDR3 nucleotides: TGTGCCAGCAGCTTAGACAGTTTTTATGGCTACACCTTC.

The chain has TRBV10-3 and TRBJ2-5; unclear D gene. CDR3 length: 12 amino acids. Deletions cut 0 bases from V and 11 bases from J, with 10 bases between. CDR1 and CDR2 (germline): ENHRY, SYGVKD. CDR3 in amino acids: CAISESSEEQYF. CDR3 nucleotide sequence: TGTGCCATCAGTGAGTCTTCCGAAGAGCAGTACTTC.

This clonotype was counted a few times. The genes are TRBV7-3 and TRBJ2-3; D remains unclear. The CDR3 has 14 amino acids. V shed 1 base and J shed 7 bases, with 12 bases lying between them. The germline V gene has CDR1 SGHTA and CDR2 FQGTGA. DNA of the CDR3: TGTGCCAGCAGCTTAAATGGGCCCACGAATACGCAGTATTTT. Residues: CASSLNGPTNTQYF.

The chain employs TRBV29-1 and TRBJ2-3, with 14 bases aligning to TRBD2. J gave up 6 bases and V 7 bases, and 9 bases lay outside the gene matches. The germline V gene has CDR1 SQVTM and CDR2 ANQGSEA. The CDR3 covers 15 residues. The CDR3 bases are TGCAGCGCTGCACAGAGGACTAGCGGGAGGGATACGCAGTATTTT. Its protein is CSAAQRTSGRDTQYF.

This rearrangement joins TRBV7-2 to TRBJ1-2, with 9 bases fitting TRBD1. Germline CDR1 is SGHTA and CDR2 is FQGNSA. With V trimmed by 5 bases and J by 3 bases, 7 bases remained unmatched. The CDR3 length is 15 residues. The CDR3 DNA sequence: TGTGCCAGCAGCATATCGACAGGGGGGGACTATGGCTACACCTTC. This sequence encodes CASSISTGGDYGYTF.

This clonotype came up many times. CDR3 region: CASSFLQGLMGEQYF. Written as DNA, the CDR3 is TGCGCCAGCAGCTTTCTTCAGGGACTGATGGGGGAGCAGTACTTC. The chain has TRBV5-1 and TRBJ2-7, with D possibly TRBD2 on 6 matching bases. The germline V gene encodes CDR1 SGHRS and CDR2 YFSETQ. Trimming cost V 2 bases and J 7 bases, with 19 bases left between them. The CDR3 contains 15 residues.

The chain uses TRBV10-3 and TRBJ2-5; D remains ambiguous. Germline V gene sequence: CDR1 ENHRY, CDR2 SYGVKD. V lost 4 bases and J lost 2, with 11 bases in between. CDR3 length equals 14 residues. CDR3 DNA sequence: TGTGCCATCAGTGGGGTCTGGGGACAAGAGACCCAGTACTTC. This sequence encodes CAISGVWGQETQYF.

This clonotype was counted a few times. The chain joins TRBV10-3 to TRBJ1-2; 11 bases match TRBD1. The CDR3 is made up of 13 amino acids. J was trimmed by 8 bases and V by 11 bases; bases with no gene match: 10. The germline V gene has CDR1 ENHRY and CDR2 SYGVKD. In DNA form, the CDR3 reads TGTGCCGCCGGGACAGGGGGAGACATCGGCTACACCTTC. Encoded protein: CAAGTGGDIGYTF.

This clonotype came up many times. An end of the junction does not agree with germline; a read error may underlie this. V and J are TRBV5-1 and TRBJ2-5, with D possibly being TRBD1 (5 bases). The CDR3 sequence is 13 residues long. Per the germline V gene, CDR1 is SGHRS and CDR2 is YFSETQ. In DNA, the CDR3 is TGTGCCAGCAGTTTGGGCAGGGAAGAGACCCAGTACTTC. It codes for CASSLGREETQYF.

CDR3: CSAGGLGSYNEQFF. In DNA, the CDR3 is TGCAGTGCCGGAGGGTTGGGCTCCTACAATGAGCAGTTCTTC. This chain joins TRBV20-1 and TRBJ2-1; possible D gene TRBD2, 6 bases. The germline V and J ends were trimmed by 6 bases and 0 bases, with 12 bases remaining between them. Germline V gene sequence: CDR1 DFQATT, CDR2 SNEGSKA (reference sequence). This CDR3 comprises 14 residues.

The chain is built from TRBV5-5 and TRBJ2-5; no reliable D call. V was cut by 3 bases and J by 2 bases, with 14 bases left in between. This CDR3 comprises 15 residues. Per germline, CDR1 SGHKS and CDR2 YYEKEE (reference sequence). The CDR3 region is CASSWGEVPQETQYF. In DNA, the CDR3 is TGTGCCAGCAGCTGGGGTGAGGTCCCACAAGAGACCCAGTACTTC. Based on the CDR3 plus reference TRBV5-5 and TRBJ2-5, the full variable domain is DAGVTQSPTHLIKTRGQQVTLRCSPISGHKSVSWYQQVLGQGPQFIFQYYEKEERGRGNFPDRFSARQFPNYSSELNVNALLLGDSALYLCASSWGEVPQETQYFGPGTRLLVL.

V is TRBV30 and J is TRBJ2-1; the match to TRBD2 covers 13 bases. The CDR3 is made up of 15 amino acids. J gave up 5 bases and V 5 bases, and 6 bases lay outside the gene matches. Germline CDR1 reads GTSNPN; CDR2 reads SVGIG (reference sequence). The CDR3 nucleotides read TGTGCCTGGGACGCCGGGACTAGCGGGAACAATGAGCAGTTCTTC. Translating it yields CAWDAGTSGNNEQFF.

This clonotype was counted a few times. The chain links TRBV20-1 to TRBJ2-4; 7 bases map to TRBD2. The assigned J gene may be wrong: the sequence end matches TRBJ2-7 better. The length of the CDR3 is 12 residues. Per the germline V gene, CDR1 is DFQATT and CDR2 is SNEGSKA (reference sequence). The CDR3: CSAHLGGDEQYF. The CDR3, as DNA: TGCAGTGCCCACCTTGGGGGGGACGAGCAGTACTTC.

This clonotype was recorded a few times. The chain has TRBV20-1 and TRBJ2-1, with D possibly TRBD2 on 5 matching bases. Trimming took 0 bases from V and 5 from J, leaving 8 bases between them. Germline V gives CDR1 DFQATT, CDR2 SNEGSKA (reference sequence). The CDR3 spans 13 residues. CDR3 protein: CSAREHGNNEQFF. Here the CDR3 DNA reads TGCAGTGCTAGAGAGCACGGGAACAATGAGCAGTTCTTC.

This rearrangement joins TRBV29-1 to TRBJ2-7; 8 bases are a match to TRBD2. V gave up 3 bases and J gave up 5 bases; unmatched junction bases: 9. Looked up from germline, CDR1 is SQVTM and CDR2 is ANQGSEA. This CDR3 has 14 amino acids. The CDR3 is CSVDGGWGLDEQYF. The DNA for the CDR3 is TGCAGCGTTGATGGTGGCTGGGGACTAGACGAGCAGTACTTC.

The V gene is TRBV20-1, the J gene TRBJ2-5; D possibly corresponds to TRBD1 (6 bases). Germline loops: CDR1 DFQATT, CDR2 SNEGSKA (reference sequence). The CDR3 consists of 13 residues. V was pared by 5 bases and J by 5 bases, with 15 bases between. The CDR3 region has the DNA TGCAGTGCTCTGGCAGGGGTGGGGGAGACCCAGTACTTC. Residues: CSALAGVGETQYF.

The chain has TRBV27 and TRBJ2-1; 9 bases are a match to TRBD2. The CDR3 runs 15 residues. The germline V gene has CDR1 MNHEY and CDR2 SMNVEV (reference sequence). V trimming: 0 bases; J trimming: 10 bases; junction bases outside the gene matches: 7. The CDR3 is CASSLSISLAGEQFF. The CDR3 region has the DNA TGTGCCAGCAGTTTATCGATAAGCCTAGCGGGAGAGCAGTTCTTC.

The rearrangement uses TRBV4-3 and TRBJ1-5, with D possibly being TRBD1 (6 bases). The CDR3 contains 14 residues. V shed 0 bases and J shed 6 bases, with 9 bases lying between them. CDR1 and CDR2 from the germline V gene are LGHNA and YSLEER. The CDR3 spells CASSQDRQVQPQHF. For the CDR3, the DNA is TGCGCCAGCAGCCAAGATCGACAGGTTCAGCCCCAGCATTTT.

Only a few counts were recorded for this clonotype. The rearrangement links TRBV29-1 to TRBJ1-1, with TRBD1 matching over 7 bases. The CDR3 sequence is 13 residues long. Germline CDR1 and CDR2: SQVTM and ANQGSEA. V dropped 4 bases and J dropped 4; count of bases not matched to a gene: 6. CDR3 amino acids: CSVARQGGTEAFF. The CDR3 nucleotides are TGCAGCGTTGCCCGACAGGGTGGCACTGAAGCTTTCTTT.

This clonotype was recorded at least ten times. The chain employs TRBV6-5 and TRBJ2-1; 9 bases agree with TRBD2. The CDR3 is 16 amino acids. After removal of 1 base from V and 0 bases from J, the junction contained 1 base not matched to a gene. Germline V CDR1 and CDR2: MNHEY, SVGAGI. The CDR3 is CASSYWRGGSYNEQFF. The DNA for the CDR3 is TGTGCCAGCAGTTACTGGCGGGGGGGCTCCTACAATGAGCAGTTCTTC.